The 17 T cell receptor beta chains in this list originate from one sample, sequenced in a study of blood T cell repertoires in COVID-19. Data came from immunoSEQ multiplex PCR; TCRdb stores just in-frame clones and leaves some out. The sample carries over 90,000 clones, under 80% recorded once. Specimen: peripheral blood. Receptors originate from a man in his 70s with COVID-19, enrolled during active disease.

V usage is TRBV4-1 and J usage is TRBJ2-1, with 8 bases matching TRBD2. V shed 3 bases and J 3 bases; nucleotides not matched to a gene: 7. This CDR3 is 16 amino acids long. Germline V CDR1 and CDR2: MGHRA, YSYEKL. The CDR3 region is CASSQQAGEYYNEQFF. CDR3 nucleotide sequence: TGCGCCAGCAGCCAGCAAGCGGGAGAGTACTACAATGAGCAGTTCTTC.

About this clone: Germline is not matched at one junction end, which may reflect a read error. The chain joins TRBV7-7 to TRBJ2-4, with 16 bases aligning to TRBD2. The CDR3 contains 17 residues. CDR1 SSHAT and CDR2 FNYEAQ come from the germline V gene (reference sequence). Written as DNA, the CDR3 is TGTGCTAGCAGCCCCGGGACTAGCGGGAGGGACGGCCACATTCAGTACTTC. Encoded protein: CASSPGTSGRDGHIQYF.

V usage is TRBV5-1 and J usage is TRBJ2-1; 10 nucleotides line up with TRBD2. Germline V gene sequence: CDR1 SGHRS, CDR2 YFSETQ. The CDR3 sequence is 13 residues long. Trimming took 0 bases from V and 15 from J; bases not matched to a gene: 6. In DNA, the CDR3 is TGCGCCAGCAGCTTGGATGGGACTAGCGTGCCGTTCTTC. This encodes CASSLDGTSVPFF.

This clone was recorded a few times. This chain links TRBV7-8 with TRBJ2-7; TRBD2 agrees at 12 bases. CDR1 SGHVS and CDR2 FQNEAQ come from the germline V gene. The V gene end was trimmed by 1 base and the J gene end by 6 bases; junction bases not matched to a gene: 1. The CDR3 runs to 14 residues. The CDR3 DNA reads TGTGCCAGCAGCTTAGGACTAGCGGGAGCCGAGCAGTACTTC. Its translation: CASSLGLAGAEQYF.

The rearrangement joins TRBV5-1 to TRBJ2-3, with D maybe TRBD2 (5 bases). Germline V gives CDR1 SGHRS, CDR2 YFSETQ. Deletions cut 0 bases from V and 0 bases from J, with 11 bases between. The CDR3 covers 16 residues. CDR3 in DNA: TGCGCCAGCAGCTTGGCCGTACGGACTAGCACAGATACGCAGTATTTT. Amino acid sequence: CASSLAVRTSTDTQYF.

This clone has a handful of counts. CDR3 sequence reads: CASSVDGGRTDTQYF. The CDR3 bases are TGTGCCAGCAGCGTAGATGGCGGGAGGACAGATACGCAGTATTTT. This sequence joins TRBV9 and TRBJ2-3; 8 nucleotides line up with TRBD2. Germline assignment: CDR1 SGDLS and CDR2 YYNGEE. The CDR3 length is 15 residues. Trimming cost V 0 bases and J 3 bases; bases outside gene matches: 3.

The chain employs TRBV11-3 and TRBJ1-6; tentative D call: TRBD1 (5 bases). This CDR3 spans 13 amino acids. Per the germline V gene, CDR1 is SGHNT and CDR2 is YENEEA. Trimming cost V 5 bases and J 11 bases, with 13 bases left between them. The CDR3 protein is CASSLGSGAPLHF. DNA of the CDR3: TGTGCCAGCAGCCTCGGTTCGGGGGCACCCCTCCACTTT.

The chain links TRBV28 to TRBJ1-2, with D hard to call. Trimming pared 6 bases from V and 7 bases from J, leaving 15 bases between. This CDR3 comprises 13 residues. Germline values: CDR1 MDHEN, CDR2 SYDVKM. The CDR3 spells CASSLQVVSGYTF. The CDR3 DNA reads TGTGCCAGCAGCTTGCAGGTAGTTAGTGGCTACACCTTC.

The sample holds many counts of this clone. This chain joins TRBV4-2 and TRBJ1-6; no firm D call. This CDR3 has 17 amino acids. Germline-derived CDR1 and CDR2 are LGHNA and YNFKEQ. The germline V and J ends were trimmed by 4 bases and 0 bases, with 13 bases remaining between them. This CDR3 reads CASSPSLSRSYNSPLHF. For the CDR3, the DNA is TGTGCCAGCAGCCCTTCACTGTCCCGCTCCTATAATTCACCCCTCCACTTT.

This clone has a count of ten or more. This rearrangement joins TRBV9 to TRBJ2-7, with a weak D call TRBD2 (5 bases). Trimming removed 0 bases from V and 4 bases from J, with 14 bases in between. This CDR3 is built from 15 residues. Germline CDR1 reads SGDLS; CDR2 reads YYNGEE. DNA for the CDR3: TGTGCCAGCAGCGTAGGCCCGACCCGGGGTTACGAGCAGTACTTC. This gives the protein CASSVGPTRGYEQYF. The full variable domain, its missing parts supplied by reference TRBV9 and TRBJ2-7, is DSGVTQTPKHLITATGQRVTLRCSPRSGDLSVYWYQQSLDQGLQFLIQYYNGEERAKGNILERFSAQQFPDLHSELNLSSLELGDSALYFCASSVGPTRGYEQYFGPGTRLTVT.

V gene TRBV4-2 combines with J gene TRBJ2-1; TRBD2 matches 9 bases. Germline CDR1 LGHNA, CDR2 YNFKEQ. This CDR3 has 14 amino acids. The V segment lost 2 bases and the J segment 5 bases; nucleotides outside the gene matches: 1. CDR3 amino acids: CASSQLAGNNEQFF. The CDR3 DNA sequence: TGTGCCAGCAGCCAACTAGCGGGAAACAATGAGCAGTTCTTC.

In this sample, this clone turned up a few times. The J gene is TRBJ1-5, the V gene TRBV4-2; 9 bases map to TRBD1. Trimming removed 1 base from V and 4 bases from J; junction bases left unmatched: 2. The CDR3 is 15 residues long. Per germline, CDR1 LGHNA and CDR2 YNFKEQ. CDR3 sequence reads: CASSQVTGGNQPQHF. The CDR3 DNA reads TGTGCCAGCAGCCAAGTGACAGGGGGTAATCAGCCCCAGCATTTT.

The count of this clone is one. The chain employs TRBV25-1 and TRBJ1-3; D remains unclear. Germline V lookup: CDR1 MGHDK, CDR2 SYGVNS. The CDR3 sequence is 12 residues long. V gave up 7 bases and J gave up 8 bases, with 12 bases separating them. The DNA for the CDR3 is TGTGCCAGCACGGGTCTCGAGTACACCATATATTTT. Protein product: CASTGLEYTIYF.

The chain has TRBV18 and TRBJ2-7, with TRBD1 matching over 8 bases. This CDR3 comprises 14 residues. The V and J ends lost 8 bases and 2 bases, in that order; junction bases with no gene match: 8. The germline CDR1 and CDR2 sequences are KGHSH and LQKENI. CDR3 sequence (DNA): TGTGCCAGCAGTGAGACAGGGGTCCCCTACGAGCAGTACTTC. Translation gives CASSETGVPYEQYF.

The chain has TRBV7-9 and TRBJ2-1, with 12 bases identical to TRBD2. CDR1 SEHNR and CDR2 FQNEAQ come from the germline V gene (reference sequence). The length of the CDR3 is 18 residues. J gave up 5 bases and V 3 bases, and 11 bases lay outside the gene matches. CDR3 DNA: TGTGCCAGCAGCTTCTCTAGCGGGAGGGCTAGGTATAACAATGAGCAGTTCTTC. Translated, it gives CASSFSSGRARYNNEQFF.

The rearrangement uses TRBV7-9 and TRBJ1-6; 9 nucleotides line up with TRBD1. V was pared by 2 bases and J by 9 bases, with 5 bases of the junction left unmatched. The CDR3 totals 15 residues. Looked up from germline, CDR1 is SEHNR and CDR2 is FQNEAQ (reference sequence). The CDR3 is CASSLNQDRGSPLHF. The CDR3 DNA reads TGTGCCAGCAGCTTAAACCAGGACAGGGGTTCACCCCTCCACTTT.

This chain connects TRBV20-1 to TRBJ1-5; D gene ambiguous. The CDR3 covers 13 residues. Germline assignment: CDR1 DFQATT and CDR2 SNEGSKA (reference sequence). V shed 3 bases and J shed 9 bases, with 15 bases lying between them. The CDR3 coding sequence is TGCAGTGCTAGTTCACCCAACAACCGGCCCCAGCATTTT. It codes for CSASSPNNRPQHF.